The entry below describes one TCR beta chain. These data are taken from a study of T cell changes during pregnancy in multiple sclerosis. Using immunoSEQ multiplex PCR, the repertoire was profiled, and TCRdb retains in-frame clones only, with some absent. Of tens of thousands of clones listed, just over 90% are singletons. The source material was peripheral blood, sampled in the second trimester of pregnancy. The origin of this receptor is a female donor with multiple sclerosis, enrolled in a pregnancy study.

CDR3 nucleotides: TGTGCCAGCAGTGACGATCCAGGGATCAATGAGCAGTTCTTC. It yields the protein CASSDDPGINEQFF. The genes are TRBV6-4 and TRBJ2-1; D is perhaps TRBD1 (5 bases). The germline gives CDR1 MRHNA, CDR2 SNTAGT. This CDR3 has 14 residues. Trimming took off 2 bases at V and 6 bases at J, with 11 bases between the two ends.